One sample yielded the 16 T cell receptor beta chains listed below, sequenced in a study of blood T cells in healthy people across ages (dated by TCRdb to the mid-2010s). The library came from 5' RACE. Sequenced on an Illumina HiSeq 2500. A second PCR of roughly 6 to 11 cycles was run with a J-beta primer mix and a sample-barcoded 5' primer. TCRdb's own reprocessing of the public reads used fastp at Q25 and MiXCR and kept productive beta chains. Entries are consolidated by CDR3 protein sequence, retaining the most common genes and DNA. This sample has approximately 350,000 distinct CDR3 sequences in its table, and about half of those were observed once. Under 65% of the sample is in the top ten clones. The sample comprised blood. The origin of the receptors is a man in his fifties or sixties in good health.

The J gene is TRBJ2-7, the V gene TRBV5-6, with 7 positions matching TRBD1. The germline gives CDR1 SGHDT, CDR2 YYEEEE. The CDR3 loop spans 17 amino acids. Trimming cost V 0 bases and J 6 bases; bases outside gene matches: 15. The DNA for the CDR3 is TGTGCCAGCAGCTTGGGGGACCTACAGGGGACGGCACTCGAGCAGTACTTC. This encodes CASSLGDLQGTALEQYF.

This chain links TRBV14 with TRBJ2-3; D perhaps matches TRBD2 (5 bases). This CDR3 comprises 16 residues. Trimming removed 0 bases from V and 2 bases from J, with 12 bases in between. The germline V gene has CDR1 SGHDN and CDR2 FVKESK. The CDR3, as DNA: TGTGCCAGCAGCCAAGAGAAGGCGGGCCTCACAGATACGCAGTATTTT. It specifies CASSQEKAGLTDTQYF.

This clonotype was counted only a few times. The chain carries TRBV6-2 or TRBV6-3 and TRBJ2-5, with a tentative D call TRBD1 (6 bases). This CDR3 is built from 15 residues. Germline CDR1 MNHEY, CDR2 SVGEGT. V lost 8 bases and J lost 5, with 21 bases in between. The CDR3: CASGPQQGTWETQYF. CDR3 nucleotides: TGTGCCAGCGGACCTCAACAGGGAACGTGGGAGACCCAGTACTTC.

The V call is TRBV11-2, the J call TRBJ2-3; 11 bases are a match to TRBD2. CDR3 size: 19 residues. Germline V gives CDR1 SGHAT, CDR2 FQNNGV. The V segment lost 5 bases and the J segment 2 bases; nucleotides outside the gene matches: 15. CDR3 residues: CASSPSIAGGPGATDTQYF. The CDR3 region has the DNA TGTGCCAGCAGCCCAAGCATAGCGGGAGGGCCGGGTGCCACAGATACGCAGTATTTT.

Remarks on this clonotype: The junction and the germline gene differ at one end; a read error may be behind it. The CDR3 region has the DNA TGTACCAGCAGCCAAGGATTGACAGGGAGGCAAGAGACCCAGTACTTC. It specifies CTSSQGLTGRQETQYF. The chain has TRBV3-1 and TRBJ2-5; TRBD1 is a possible D gene (7 bases). CDR1 is LGHDT and CDR2 is YNNKEL in the germline V gene (reference sequence). CDR3 size: 16 residues.

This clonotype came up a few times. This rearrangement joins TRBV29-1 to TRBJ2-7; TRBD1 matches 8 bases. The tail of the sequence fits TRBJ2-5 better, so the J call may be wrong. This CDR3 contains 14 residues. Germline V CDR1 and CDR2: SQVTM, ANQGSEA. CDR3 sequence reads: CSVVLQGALETQYF. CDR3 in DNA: TGCAGCGTTGTATTGCAGGGGGCTCTTGAGACCCAGTACTTC.

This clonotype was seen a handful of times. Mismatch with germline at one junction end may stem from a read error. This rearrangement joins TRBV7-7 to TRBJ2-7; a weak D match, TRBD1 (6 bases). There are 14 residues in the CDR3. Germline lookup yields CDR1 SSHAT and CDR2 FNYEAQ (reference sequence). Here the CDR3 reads CASSPGQTSYEQYF. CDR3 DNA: TGTGCTAGCAGCCCTGGACAGACCTCCTACGAGCAGTACTTC.

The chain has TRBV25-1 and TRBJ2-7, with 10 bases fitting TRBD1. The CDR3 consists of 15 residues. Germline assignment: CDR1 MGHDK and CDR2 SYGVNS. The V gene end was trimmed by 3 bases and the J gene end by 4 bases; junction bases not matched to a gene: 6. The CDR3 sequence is CASSEPGTGDYEQYF. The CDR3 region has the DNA TGTGCCAGCAGTGAGCCCGGGACAGGGGATTACGAGCAGTACTTC.

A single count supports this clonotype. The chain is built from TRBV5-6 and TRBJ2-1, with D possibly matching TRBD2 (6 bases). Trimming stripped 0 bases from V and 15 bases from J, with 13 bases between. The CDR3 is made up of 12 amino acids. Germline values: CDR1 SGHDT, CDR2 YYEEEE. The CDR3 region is CASSLGVTSRFF. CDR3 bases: TGTGCCAGCAGCTTGGGCGTTACTAGCCGGTTCTTC.

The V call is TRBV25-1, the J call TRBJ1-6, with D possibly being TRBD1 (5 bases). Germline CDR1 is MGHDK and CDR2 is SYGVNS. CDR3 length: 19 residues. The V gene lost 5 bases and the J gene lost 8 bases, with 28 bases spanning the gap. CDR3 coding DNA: TGTGCCAGCAGTCGCGCCGATGGGACGACTAAGCATTGGGATTCACCCCTCCACTTT. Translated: CASSRADGTTKHWDSPLHF. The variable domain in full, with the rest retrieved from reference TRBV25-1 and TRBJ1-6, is EADIYQTPRYLVIGTGKKITLECSQTMGHDKMYWYQQDPGMELHLIHYSYGVNSTEKGDLSSESTVSRIRTEHFPLTLESARPSHTSQYLCASSRADGTTKHWDSPLHFGNGTRLTVT.

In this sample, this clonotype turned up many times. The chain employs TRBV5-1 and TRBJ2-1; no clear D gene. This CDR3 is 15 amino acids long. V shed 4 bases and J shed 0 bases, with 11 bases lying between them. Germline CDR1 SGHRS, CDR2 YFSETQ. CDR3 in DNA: TGCGCCAGCAGCCAGGACGGAAGCTCCTACAATGAGCAGTTCTTC. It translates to CASSQDGSSYNEQFF.

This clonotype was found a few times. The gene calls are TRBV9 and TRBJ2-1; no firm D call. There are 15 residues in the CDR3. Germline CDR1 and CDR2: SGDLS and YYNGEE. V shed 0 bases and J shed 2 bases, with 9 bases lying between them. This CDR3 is CASSVGRAPYNEQFF. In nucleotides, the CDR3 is TGTGCCAGCAGCGTAGGCCGGGCCCCCTACAATGAGCAGTTCTTC. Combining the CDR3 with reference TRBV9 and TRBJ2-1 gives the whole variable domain DSGVTQTPKHLITATGQRVTLRCSPRSGDLSVYWYQQSLDQGLQFLIQYYNGEERAKGNILERFSAQQFPDLHSELNLSSLELGDSALYFCASSVGRAPYNEQFFGPGTRLTVL.

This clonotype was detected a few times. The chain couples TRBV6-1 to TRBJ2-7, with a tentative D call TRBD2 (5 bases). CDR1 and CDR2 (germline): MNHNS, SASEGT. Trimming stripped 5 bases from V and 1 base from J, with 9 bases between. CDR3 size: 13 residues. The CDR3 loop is CASSWELSYEQYF. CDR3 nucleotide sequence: TGTGCCAGCAGTTGGGAGTTGTCCTACGAGCAGTACTTC.

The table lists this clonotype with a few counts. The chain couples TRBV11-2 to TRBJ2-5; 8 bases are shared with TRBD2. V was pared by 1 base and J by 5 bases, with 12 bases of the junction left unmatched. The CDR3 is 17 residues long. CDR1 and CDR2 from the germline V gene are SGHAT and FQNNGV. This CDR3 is CASSLGGGLAGRETQYF. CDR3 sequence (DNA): TGTGCCAGCAGCTTAGGAGGGGGGTTAGCGGGGCGGGAGACCCAGTACTTC.

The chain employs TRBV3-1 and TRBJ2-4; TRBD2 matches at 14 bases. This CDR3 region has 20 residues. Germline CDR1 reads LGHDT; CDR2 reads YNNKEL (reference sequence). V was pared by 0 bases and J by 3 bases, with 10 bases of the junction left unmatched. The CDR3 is CASSQETSGRAGSVKNIQYF. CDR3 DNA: TGTGCCAGCAGCCAAGAGACTAGCGGGAGGGCCGGGTCAGTCAAAAACATTCAGTACTTC. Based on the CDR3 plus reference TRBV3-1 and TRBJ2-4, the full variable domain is DTAVSQTPKYLVTQMGNDKSIKCEQNLGHDTMYWYKQDSKKFLKIMFSYNNKELIINETVPNRFSPKSPDKAHLNLHINSLELGDSAVYFCASSQETSGRAGSVKNIQYFGAGTRLSVL.

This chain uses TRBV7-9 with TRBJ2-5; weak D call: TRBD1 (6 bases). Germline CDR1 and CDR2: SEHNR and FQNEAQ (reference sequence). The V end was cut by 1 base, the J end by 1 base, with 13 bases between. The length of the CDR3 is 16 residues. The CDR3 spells CASSLVQGHRQETQYF. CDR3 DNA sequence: TGTGCCAGCAGCTTAGTTCAGGGACACCGCCAAGAGACCCAGTACTTC.